This is a list of T cell receptor beta chains from one sample in a study of T cell changes during pregnancy in multiple sclerosis. TCRdb keeps only in-frame clones here, not all; method: immunoSEQ multiplex PCR. The sample consists of about 31,000 clones, 89% of them appearing once. The sequenced sample was CD8+ T cells from peripheral blood mononuclear cells, obtained in the second trimester of pregnancy. These TCRs come from a female donor with multiple sclerosis, enrolled in a pregnancy study. Both conserved end residues are part of each CDR3. The D gene is left open where the match is weak. Clone size is given for some rows only: seen once, a few or many times, or a class if the clone is expanded.

J: TRBJ2-7
V: TRBV28
D: TRBD1
size: .
CDR3: CASSQTGGINEQYF
DNA: TGTGCCAGCAGCCAGACAGGGGGTATCAACGAGCAGTACTTC

J: TRBJ2-2
V: TRBV6-6
D: TRBD1
size: .
CDR3: CASSYLGQTNTGELFF
DNA: TGTGCCAGCAGTTACTTGGGACAGACGAACACCGGGGAGCTGTTTTTT

J: TRBJ2-1
V: TRBV7-3
D: .
size: .
CDR3: CASSLLKGDEQFF
DNA: TGTGCCAGCAGCTTACTTAAGGGAGATGAGCAGTTCTTC

J: TRBJ1-1
V: TRBV28
D: .
size: .
CDR3: CASTVNTEAFF
DNA: TGTGCCAGCACTGTGAACACTGAAGCTTTCTTT

J: TRBJ2-7
V: TRBV6-1
D: .
size: .
CDR3: CASSGRRFQGVYEQYF
DNA: TGTGCCAGCAGTGGAAGAAGGTTCCAAGGGGTCTACGAGCAGTACTTC

J: TRBJ1-4
V: TRBV19
D: .
size: .
CDR3: CASKSRENEKLFF
DNA: TGTGCCAGTAAGAGTCGGGAGAATGAAAAACTGTTTTTT

J: TRBJ1-1
V: TRBV27
D: TRBD1
size: .
CDR3: CASSLPGGADTEAFF
DNA: TGTGCCAGCAGTTTACCAGGGGGCGCGGACACTGAAGCTTTCTTT

J: TRBJ2-5
V: TRBV19
D: TRBD1
size: once
CDR3: CASSIGGQGGETQYF
DNA: TGTGCCAGTAGTATTGGGGGACAGGGGGGAGAGACCCAGTACTTC

J: TRBJ2-1
V: TRBV11-3
D: .
size: .
CDR3: CASSFRFNEQFF
DNA: TGTGCCAGCAGCTTTCGGTTCAATGAGCAGTTCTTC

J: TRBJ1-4
V: TRBV4-2
D: TRBD1
size: .
CDR3: CASSQDSQGATEKLFF
DNA: TGTGCCAGCAGCCAAGATTCGCAGGGGGCTACAGAAAAACTGTTTTTT

J: TRBJ2-1
V: TRBV27
D: TRBD2
size: .
CDR3: CASRHGTSGKSYNEQFF
DNA: TGTGCCAGCAGACACGGGACTAGCGGGAAATCCTACAATGAGCAGTTCTTC

J: TRBJ2-1
V: TRBV11-2
D: TRBD2
size: .
CDR3: CASSLDPRKGLAGGNNEQFF
DNA: TGTGCCAGCAGCTTAGACCCCCGGAAGGGACTAGCGGGAGGGAATAATGAGCAGTTCTTC

J: TRBJ2-7
V: TRBV25-1
D: .
size: .
CDR3: CASSDPLNHPTYEQYF
DNA: TGTGCCAGCAGTGATCCCCTAAATCATCCCACCTACGAGCAGTACTTC

J: TRBJ2-5
V: TRBV7-9
D: TRBD2
size: .
CDR3: CASSLRGVQDVAGETQYF
DNA: TGTGCCAGCAGCTTACGGGGGGTTCAAGACGTGGCGGGAGAGACCCAGTACTTC

J: TRBJ2-1
V: TRBV27
D: .
size: .
CDR3: CASSLWAGENEQFF
DNA: TGTGCCAGCAGTTTATGGGCAGGGGAGAATGAGCAGTTCTTC

J: TRBJ1-1
V: TRBV6-5
D: TRBD1
size: once
CDR3: CAIDRGNTEAFF
DNA: TGTGCCATCGACAGGGGGAACACTGAAGCTTTCTTT

J: TRBJ2-3
V: TRBV11-1
D: .
size: .
CDR3: CASSRQEGFSTDTQYF
DNA: TGTGCCAGCAGCCGTCAGGAGGGATTTAGCACAGATACGCAGTATTTT

J: TRBJ2-2
V: TRBV4-3
D: .
size: .
CDR3: CASSQVPGNTGELFF
DNA: TGCGCCAGCAGCCAAGTCCCAGGGAACACCGGGGAGCTGTTTTTT

J: TRBJ1-5
V: TRBV27
D: .
size: .
CDR3: CASSLSMNQPQHF
DNA: TGTGCCAGCAGTTTATCTATGAATCAGCCCCAGCATTTT

J: TRBJ1-5
V: TRBV27
D: .
size: .
CDR3: CASSITGTRSQPQHF
DNA: TGTGCCAGCAGTATAACCGGGACTCGCTCTCAGCCCCAGCATTTT

J: TRBJ1-1
V: TRBV7-8
D: TRBD1
size: .
CDR3: CASSLRTGNQEAFF
DNA: TGTGCCAGCAGCTTAAGGACAGGTAATCAAGAAGCTTTCTTT

J: TRBJ2-7
V: TRBV6-5
D: .
size: .
CDR3: CASSPCEQYF
DNA: TGTGCCAGCAGCCCGTGCGAGCAGTACTTC

J: TRBJ2-1
V: TRBV11-2
D: TRBD1
size: .
CDR3: CASAHRGRDEQFF
DNA: TGTGCCAGCGCTCATAGGGGGCGTGATGAGCAGTTCTTC

J: TRBJ2-1
V: TRBV6-5
D: TRBD1
size: .
CDR3: CASSYSGQGYNEQFF
DNA: TGTGCCAGCAGTTACTCGGGACAGGGGTACAATGAGCAGTTCTTC

J: TRBJ2-1
V: TRBV7-2
D: TRBD2
size: .
CDR3: CASTRFLAGVINEQFF
DNA: TGTGCCAGCACCCGGTTTCTAGCGGGAGTTATAAATGAGCAGTTCTTC

J: TRBJ1-3
V: TRBV5-1
D: .
size: .
CDR3: CASSSSVNGNTIYF
DNA: TGCGCCAGCAGCTCCTCAGTAAATGGAAACACCATATATTTT

J: TRBJ2-3
V: TRBV7-6
D: TRBD1
size: .
CDR3: CASSWTGGHDTQYF
DNA: TGTGCCAGCAGCTGGACAGGGGGCCACGATACGCAGTATTTT

J: TRBJ1-6
V: TRBV27
D: .
size: .
CDR3: CASSTRESNSPLHF
DNA: TGTGCCAGCAGTACCAGGGAATCCAATTCACCCCTCCACTTT

J: TRBJ2-1
V: TRBV28
D: TRBD2
size: .
CDR3: CASSLWTSGTNNEQFF
DNA: TGTGCCAGCAGTTTATGGACTAGCGGGACGAATAATGAGCAGTTCTTC

J: TRBJ2-2
V: TRBV9
D: .
size: .
CDR3: CASSVADGDGELFF
DNA: TGTGCCAGCAGCGTAGCCGACGGAGACGGGGAGCTGTTTTTT

J: TRBJ2-1
V: TRBV6-4
D: TRBD2
size: few
CDR3: CASSSTSGSGYNEQFF
DNA: TGTGCCAGCAGCTCTACTAGCGGGAGTGGCTACAATGAGCAGTTCTTC

J: TRBJ2-1
V: TRBV27
D: .
size: .
CDR3: CASSLGDRYNEQFF
DNA: TGTGCCAGCAGTTTGGGCGACAGGTACAATGAGCAGTTCTTC

J: TRBJ2-1
V: TRBV9
D: .
size: .
CDR3: CASSVGGNNYNEQFF
DNA: TGTGCCAGCAGCGTAGGCGGGAATAATTACAATGAGCAGTTCTTC

J: TRBJ2-7
V: TRBV4-2
D: .
size: .
CDR3: CASSQGMGSSYEQYF
DNA: TGTGCCAGCAGCCAAGGTATGGGCAGCAGCTACGAGCAGTACTTC

J: TRBJ2-7
V: TRBV4-3
D: .
size: .
CDR3: CASSQTGSYEQYF
DNA: TGCGCCAGCAGCCAAACCGGTTCCTACGAGCAGTACTTC